This T cell receptor (beta chain) is from a study of circulating and synovial CD4+ cells in juvenile arthritis. Notes on the study in general: Diversity here was lower than in bulk blood CD4 cells. Traditional Vbeta family usage analysis missed the pathogenic-like versus bulk difference. Bulk blood CD4 samples held at least an order of magnitude more or fewer genomes than CPL. These blood cells shared more CDR3 sequences with synovium than bulk blood.

Measured with immunoSEQ multiplex PCR; TCRdb has only the in-frame clones, and not every one. The table records some 33,000 clones, approximately 94% of them present only once. Remarks on this clone: Its antigen is unknown.

The CDR3 extends over 11 amino acids. Looked up from germline, CDR1 is DFQATT and CDR2 is SNEGSKA (reference sequence). V was shortened by 1 base and J by 2 bases, with 3 bases between the two germline ends. The clonotype was recovered from a human donor with juvenile idiopathic arthritis. The chain uses TRBV20-1 and TRBJ2-7; no clear D. Sequencing was done on a sample of CD4+ T cells from blood. CDR3 residues: CSARGAYEQYF. Written as DNA, the CDR3 is TGCAGTGCTAGAGGAGCCTACGAGCAGTACTTC.